This T cell receptor beta chain was captured by sequencing in a study of blood T cell repertoires in COVID-19. Study-level background: Material from acute and convalescent COVID-19 was sourced from the United States, Italy and Spain. PBMCs, B-cell-depleted T cells, or T cells were the source of the cDNA or gDNA that made up the material.

A remark on this clone: The sample holds other DNA sequences that translate to the same CDR3.

Per the original methods: Counts of nucleated cells, estimated from reference gene primer amplification, were obtained. The data were produced by immunoSEQ multiplex PCR, yet TCRdb's version contains in-frame clones alone and is incomplete. V and J calls and clone size come straight from that table; D and trimming were deduced from the DNA. The data hold about 260,000 clones, with roughly four fifths observed a single time. Trimming removed 2 bases from V and 4 bases from J; junction bases left unmatched: 4. The germline CDR1 and CDR2 sequences are SGHKS and YYEKEE (reference sequence). This CDR3 has 14 residues.

The chain carries TRBV5-5 and TRBJ1-2, with 8 bases lining up with TRBD1. This sequence was found in an elderly woman with acute or convalescent COVID-19. The sample comprised peripheral blood. The CDR3 coding sequence is TGTGCCAGCAGCTTAGGACAGGGAGGCTATGGCTACACCTTC. It encodes CASSLGQGGYGYTF.